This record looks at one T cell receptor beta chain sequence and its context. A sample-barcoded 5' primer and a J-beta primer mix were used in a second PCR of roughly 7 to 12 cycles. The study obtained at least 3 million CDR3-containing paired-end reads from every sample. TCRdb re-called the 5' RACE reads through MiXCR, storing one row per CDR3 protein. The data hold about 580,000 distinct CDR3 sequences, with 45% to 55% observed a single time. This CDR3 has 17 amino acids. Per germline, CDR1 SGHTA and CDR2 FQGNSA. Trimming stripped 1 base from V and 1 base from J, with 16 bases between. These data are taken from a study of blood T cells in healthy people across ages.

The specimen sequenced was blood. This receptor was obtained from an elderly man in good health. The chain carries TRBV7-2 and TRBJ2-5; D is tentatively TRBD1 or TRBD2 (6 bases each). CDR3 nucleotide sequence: TGTGCCAGCAGCTTAGTCGGGGGCGGCAGAACCCAAGAGACCCAGTACTTC. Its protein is CASSLVGGGRTQETQYF. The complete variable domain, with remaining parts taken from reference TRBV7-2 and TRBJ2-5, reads GAGVSQSPSNKVTEKGKDVELRCDPISGHTALYWYRQSLGQGLEFLIYFQGNSAPDKSGLPSDRFSAERTGGSVSTLTIQRTQQEDSAVYLCASSLVGGGRTQETQYFGPGTRLLVL.